This T cell receptor (beta chain) stems from a study of blood T cell repertoires in COVID-19. Study at large: The cDNA or gDNA used as material had been derived from T cells, B-cell-depleted T cells, or PBMCs.

Per the original data handling: Amplifying reference gene primers gave estimates of nucleated cell counts. The table came from immunoSEQ multiplex PCR; TCRdb's copy has only in-frame clones and leaves some out. V and J calls and clone size are as listed in that table; D and trimming were resolved from the DNA. The table includes over 200,000 clones, 81% detected once. Allocation to cohorts depended on clinical history reported by the participants. As concerns this clone: Other DNA variants within this sample encode the same CDR3.

CDR3 length: 13 residues. Germline V gives CDR1 MDHEN, CDR2 SYDVKM. V trimming: 3 bases; J trimming: 6 bases; junction bases outside the gene matches: 4. Material for sequencing was PBMCs or T cells enriched from blood (not recorded which). The TCR comes from a woman in her fifties or sixties with acute COVID-19. The chain is built from TRBV28 and TRBJ2-7; 8 bases are a match to TRBD1. CDR3 DNA sequence: TGTGCCAGCAGTTTTGGACAGGGAGGCGAGCAGTACTTC. Protein product: CASSFGQGGEQYF.